These T cell receptor beta chains were read from a single sample in a study of post-analysis software for immune sequencing data. TCRdb independently ran MiXCR on the PCR reads; one entry per CDR3 protein. The sample carries around 160,000 distinct CDR3 sequences, roughly 35% recorded once. The material sequenced was blood, taken after autologous hematopoietic stem cell transplantation. The receptors derive from a girl aged 5-17 years with multiple sclerosis. The CDR3 runs from the conserved cysteine through the conserved F or W. The D gene is left open where the match is weak. For some rows the clone size is stated as once, few or many, or as a class when expanded; others skip it.

many	TRBV29-1	12	TRBJ2-7	-	TGCAGCGTCGGAGACTGGACCTACGAGCAGTACTTC	CSVGDWTYEQYF
-	TRBV6-6	14	TRBJ2-3	-	TGTGCCAGCAGTAAGAATCATAAGCCAGATACGCAGTATTTT	CASSKNHKPDTQYF
-	TRBV6-2/TRBV6-3	16	TRBJ2-7	-	TGTGCCAGCAGTTACTCGATGCTAGCGCCAAGCTACGAGCAGTACTTC	CASSYSMLAPSYEQYF
many	TRBV29-1	12	TRBJ2-7	-	TGCAGCGTTGTCCCAGGCAGCTACGAGCAGTACTTC	CSVVPGSYEQYF
many	TRBV14	14	TRBJ2-1	TRBD2	TGTGCCAGCAGAAGAGCGGGAGTCACCAATGAGCAGTTCTTC	CASRRAGVTNEQFF
-	TRBV14	17	TRBJ2-7	-	TGTGCCAGCAGCCAGGGATTACCGGGAGAGGGTTCCTACGAGCAGTACTTC	CASSQGLPGEGSYEQYF
-	TRBV5-1	17	TRBJ2-7	-	TGCGCCAGCAGCTTGGTCTTCGGGACCGCAAGCTCCTACGAGCAGTACTTC	CASSLVFGTASSYEQYF
many	TRBV4-1	16	TRBJ2-1	TRBD1	TGCGCCAGCAGCCAAGGGGGACAGACGGATTACAATGAGCAGTTCTTC	CASSQGGQTDYNEQFF
-	TRBV20-1	13	TRBJ2-7	TRBD2	TGCAGTGCTAAAGCGAGCGGGATCCACGAGCAGTACTTC	CSAKASGIHEQYF
-	TRBV10-3	14	TRBJ2-1	TRBD2	TGTGCCATCAGGCAGGGAGGGTCTGCGAATGAGCAGTTCTTC	CAIRQGGSANEQFF
-	TRBV27	15	TRBJ1-2	TRBD1	TGTGCCAGCAGCCTAGGGACAGGACGTCCAAACGGCTACACCTTC	CASSLGTGRPNGYTF
many	TRBV20-1	15	TRBJ2-7	TRBD2	TGCAGTGCTAGAGATCACGGGACTAGCCCTTACGAGCAGTACTTC	CSARDHGTSPYEQYF
-	TRBV6-5	13	TRBJ1-1	-	TGTGCCAGCAGTTACCAAGGATCTGCTGAAGCTTTCTTT	CASSYQGSAEAFF
-	TRBV29-1	13	TRBJ1-2	-	TGCAGCGTCCGTCGGGGCCAGAAGGATGGCTACACCTTC	CSVRRGQKDGYTF
many	TRBV20-1	12	TRBJ2-3	-	TGCAGTGCTAGCGGGGGCACAGATACGCAGTATTTT	CSASGGTDTQYF
-	TRBV9	14	TRBJ2-5	-	TGTGCCAGCAGCGTAGAAGGTAGCAGGGAGACCCAGTACTTC	CASSVEGSRETQYF
-	TRBV28	15	TRBJ2-3	-	TGTGCCAGCAGATACGGGGTGGCGGACACAGATACGCAGTATTTT	CASRYGVADTDTQYF
many	TRBV9	16	TRBJ1-2	-	TGTGCCAGCAGCGTAGTTGACAGCTCTACAGGGTCCGGCTACACCTTC	CASSVVDSSTGSGYTF
-	TRBV10-3	12	TRBJ2-5	-	TGTGCCATCACCGACGACCAGTCGGCACAGTACTTC	CAITDDQSAQYF
many	TRBV6-2/TRBV6-3	13	TRBJ2-7	-	TGTGCCAGCAGTTACTTAGCCTCCTACGAGCAGTACTTC	CASSYLASYEQYF
-	TRBV12-3/TRBV12-4	15	TRBJ1-4	TRBD1	TGTGCCAGCAGTTTAGTGACAGGGGGCTTTGAAAAACTGTTTTTT	CASSLVTGGFEKLFF